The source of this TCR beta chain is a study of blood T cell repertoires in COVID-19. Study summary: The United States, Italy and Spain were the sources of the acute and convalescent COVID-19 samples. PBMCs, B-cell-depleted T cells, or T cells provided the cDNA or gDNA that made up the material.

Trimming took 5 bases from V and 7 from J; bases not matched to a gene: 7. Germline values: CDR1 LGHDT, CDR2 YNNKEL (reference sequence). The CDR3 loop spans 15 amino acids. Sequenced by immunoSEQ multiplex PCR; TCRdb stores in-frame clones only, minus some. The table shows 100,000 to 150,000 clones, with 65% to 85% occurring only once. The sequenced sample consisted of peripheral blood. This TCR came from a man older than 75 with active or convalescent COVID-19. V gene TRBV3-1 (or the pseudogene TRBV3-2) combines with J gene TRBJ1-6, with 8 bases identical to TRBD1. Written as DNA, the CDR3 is TGTGCCAGCAGCATCGGACAGGGAAGAAATTCACCCCTCCACTTT. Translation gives CASSIGQGRNSPLHF.